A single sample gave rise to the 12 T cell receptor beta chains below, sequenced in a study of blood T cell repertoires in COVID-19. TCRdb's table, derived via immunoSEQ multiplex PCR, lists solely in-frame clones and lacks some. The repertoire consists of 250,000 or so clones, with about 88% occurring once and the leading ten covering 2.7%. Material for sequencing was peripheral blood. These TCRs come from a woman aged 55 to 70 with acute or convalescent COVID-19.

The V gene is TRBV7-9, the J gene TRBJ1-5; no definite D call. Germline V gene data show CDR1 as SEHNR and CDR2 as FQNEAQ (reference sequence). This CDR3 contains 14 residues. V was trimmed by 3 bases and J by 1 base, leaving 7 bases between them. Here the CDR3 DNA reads TGTGCCAGCAGCTTCACAGACAGCAATCAGCCCCAGCATTTT. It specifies CASSFTDSNQPQHF.

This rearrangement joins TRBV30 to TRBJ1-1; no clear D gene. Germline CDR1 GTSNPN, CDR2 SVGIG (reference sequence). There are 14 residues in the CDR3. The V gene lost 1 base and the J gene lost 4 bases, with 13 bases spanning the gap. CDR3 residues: CAWSDWTGVTEAFF. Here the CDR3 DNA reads TGTGCCTGGAGTGATTGGACCGGGGTCACTGAAGCTTTCTTT.

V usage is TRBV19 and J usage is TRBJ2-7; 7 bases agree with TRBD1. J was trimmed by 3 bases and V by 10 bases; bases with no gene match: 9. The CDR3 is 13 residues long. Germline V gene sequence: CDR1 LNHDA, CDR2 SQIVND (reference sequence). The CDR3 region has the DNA TGTGCCACCTCCTGGGGACAGAACTACGAGCAGTACTTC. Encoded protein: CATSWGQNYEQYF.

CDR3: CASSQEPRQYGYTF. CDR3 nucleotides: TGTGCCAGCAGCCAAGAACCCCGACAGTATGGCTACACCTTC. The chain couples TRBV3-1 (or the pseudogene TRBV3-2) to TRBJ1-2, with D maybe TRBD1 (5 bases). V was shortened by 0 bases and J by 5 bases, with 10 bases between the two germline ends. Germline lookup yields CDR1 LGHDT and CDR2 YNNKEL (reference sequence). This CDR3 spans 14 amino acids.

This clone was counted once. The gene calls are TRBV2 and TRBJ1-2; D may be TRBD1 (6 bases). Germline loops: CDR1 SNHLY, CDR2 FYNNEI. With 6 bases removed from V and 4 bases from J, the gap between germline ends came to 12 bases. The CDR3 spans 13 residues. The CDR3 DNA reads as TGTGCCAGCAGCACCGGACAGCTCTATGGCTACACCTTC. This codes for CASSTGQLYGYTF.

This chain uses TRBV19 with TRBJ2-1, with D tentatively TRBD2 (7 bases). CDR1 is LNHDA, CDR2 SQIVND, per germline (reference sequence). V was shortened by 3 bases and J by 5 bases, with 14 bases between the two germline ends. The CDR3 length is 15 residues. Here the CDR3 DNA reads TGTGCCAGTAGTATGAGGGGGGGCCGAGACAATGAGCAGTTCTTC. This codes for CASSMRGGRDNEQFF. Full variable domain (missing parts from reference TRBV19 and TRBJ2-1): DGGITQSPKYLFRKEGQNVTLSCEQNLNHDAMYWYRQDPGQGLRLIYYSQIVNDFQKGDIAEGYSVSREKKESFPLTVTSAQKNPTAFYLCASSMRGGRDNEQFFGPGTRLTVL.

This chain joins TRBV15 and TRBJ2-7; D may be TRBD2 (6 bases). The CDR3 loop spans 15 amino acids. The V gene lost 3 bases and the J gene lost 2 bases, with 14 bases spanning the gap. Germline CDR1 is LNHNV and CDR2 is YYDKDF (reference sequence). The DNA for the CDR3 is TGTGCCACCAGCAGGTGGGGACCGGGGGCCTACGAGCAGTACTTC. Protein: CATSRWGPGAYEQYF. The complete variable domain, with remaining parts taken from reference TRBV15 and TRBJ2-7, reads DAMVIQNPRYQVTQFGKPVTLSCSQTLNHNVMYWYQQKSSQAPKLLFHYYDKDFNNEADTPDNFQSRRPNTSFCFLDIRSPGLGDTAMYLCATSRWGPGAYEQYFGPGTRLTVT.

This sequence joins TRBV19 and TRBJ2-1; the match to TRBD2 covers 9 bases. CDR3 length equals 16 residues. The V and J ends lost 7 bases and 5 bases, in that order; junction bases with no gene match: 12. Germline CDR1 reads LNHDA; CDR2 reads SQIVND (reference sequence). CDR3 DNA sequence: TGTGCCAGTACCGAGACGCCGGGACTAGCAAACAATGAGCAGTTCTTC. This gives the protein CASTETPGLANNEQFF.

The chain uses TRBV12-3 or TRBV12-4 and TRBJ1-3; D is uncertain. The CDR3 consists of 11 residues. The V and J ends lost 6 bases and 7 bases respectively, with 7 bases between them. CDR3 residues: CASRGVNTIYF. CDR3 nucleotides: TGTGCCAGCAGGGGAGTCAACACCATATATTTT.

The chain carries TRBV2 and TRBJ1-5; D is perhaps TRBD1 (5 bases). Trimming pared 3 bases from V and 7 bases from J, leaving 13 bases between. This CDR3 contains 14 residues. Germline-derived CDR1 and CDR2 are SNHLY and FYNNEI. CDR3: CASSESGYGQPQHF. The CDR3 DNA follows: TGTGCCAGCAGTGAGTCAGGGTACGGCCAGCCCCAGCATTTT.

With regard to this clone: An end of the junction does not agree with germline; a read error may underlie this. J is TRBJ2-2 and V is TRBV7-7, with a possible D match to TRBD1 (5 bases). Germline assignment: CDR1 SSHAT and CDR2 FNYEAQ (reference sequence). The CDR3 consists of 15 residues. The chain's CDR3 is CASSLFQGPIGELFF. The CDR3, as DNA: TGTGCTAGCAGCTTATTCCAGGGTCCCATCGGGGAGCTGTTTTTT.

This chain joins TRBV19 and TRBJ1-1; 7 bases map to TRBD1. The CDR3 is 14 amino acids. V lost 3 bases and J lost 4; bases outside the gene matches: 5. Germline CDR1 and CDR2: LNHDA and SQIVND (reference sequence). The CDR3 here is CASSIAGGGTEAFF. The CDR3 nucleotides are TGTGCCAGTAGTATCGCAGGGGGTGGCACTGAAGCTTTCTTT.